The 19 T cell receptor beta chains listed next were all sequenced from one sample in a study of cytomegalovirus exposure and HLA in healthy donors. 60 Vbeta and 13 Jbeta primers were used in PCR. The repertoire was sequenced with immunoSEQ multiplex PCR; TCRdb's copy has only in-frame clones and lacks some. The sample shows about 86,000 clones, more than 65% of them seen only once. Material: PBMCs. The receptors here all came from a man aged 55 to 70 in good health and CMV-seronegative.

The J gene is TRBJ1-4, the V gene TRBV9; 7 nucleotides agree with TRBD1. Germline CDR1 SGDLS, CDR2 YYNGEE. The CDR3 loop spans 16 amino acids. V lost 3 bases to trimming and J lost 4 bases; unmatched junction nucleotides: 9. Here the CDR3 reads CASSALGGQLNEKLFF. As DNA, the CDR3 is TGTGCCAGCAGCGCTCTAGGGGGACAGCTTAATGAAAAACTGTTTTTT.

The rearrangement joins TRBV7-9 to TRBJ1-1; 7 bases match TRBD1. The CDR3 length is 14 residues. Germline-derived CDR1 and CDR2 are SEHNR and FQNEAQ (reference sequence). With V trimmed by 5 bases and J by 10 bases, 13 bases remained unmatched. Here the CDR3 reads CASSLGAQGDPAFF. As DNA, the CDR3 is TGTGCCAGCAGCCTGGGGGCGCAGGGGGACCCAGCTTTCTTT. The variable domain in full, completed from reference TRBV7-9 and TRBJ1-1, reads DTGVSQNPRHKITKRGQNVTFRCDPISEHNRLYWYRQTLGQGPEFLTYFQNEAQLEKSRLLSDRFSAERPKGSFSTLEIQRTEQGDSAMYLCASSLGAQGDPAFFGQGTRLTVV.

The CDR3 protein is CASSTFGQLDEKLFF. CDR3 sequence (DNA): TGTGCCAGCAGTACGTTCGGACAGTTAGATGAAAAACTGTTTTTT. This chain joins TRBV6-5 and TRBJ1-4; possibly TRBD1 for D (6 bases). V dropped 5 bases and J dropped 6 bases, with 16 bases sitting between them. The length of the CDR3 is 15 residues. Germline-derived CDR1 and CDR2 are MNHEY and SVGAGI.

The chain's CDR3 is CASSRDRYNYEQYF. For the CDR3, the DNA is TGCGCCAGCAGCCGGGACAGGTATAACTACGAGCAGTACTTC. The gene calls are TRBV5-1 and TRBJ2-7, with 8 bases matching TRBD1. CDR3 length: 14 residues. The germline V gene has CDR1 SGHRS and CDR2 YFSETQ. V dropped 4 bases and J dropped 3; count of bases not matched to a gene: 6.

The V call is TRBV7-8, the J call TRBJ1-5, with TRBD1 as a possible D gene (6 bases). V lost 3 bases and J lost 4, with 10 bases in between. Germline assignment: CDR1 SGHVS and CDR2 FQNEAQ. CDR3 size: 14 residues. The CDR3 region has the DNA TGTGCCAGCAGCTTCAGGGGTCGGAATCAGCCCCAGCATTTT. Protein: CASSFRGRNQPQHF.

This clone occurred once. The rearrangement joins TRBV6-6 to TRBJ2-2; D uncertain. CDR1 MNHNY and CDR2 SVGAGI come from the germline V gene (reference sequence). V lost 5 bases to trimming and J lost 6 bases, with 10 bases between them. The CDR3 runs to 13 residues. Written as DNA, the CDR3 is TGTGCCAGCAGTCCCCCCGAGGCCGGGGAGCTGTTTTTT. Translated: CASSPPEAGELFF.

The sample holds a few counts of this clone. This rearrangement joins TRBV6-1 to TRBJ2-3; 7 bases agree with TRBD2. Per the germline V gene, CDR1 is MNHNS and CDR2 is SASEGT. The CDR3 covers 16 residues. The ends lost 1 base at V and 0 bases at J; junction bases unmatched: 4. The CDR3 DNA sequence: TGTGCCAGCAGTGAAGTCCCAGCGGGGAGCACAGATACGCAGTATTTT. Its protein is CASSEVPAGSTDTQYF.

The CDR3 sequence: CASSLRTGGNEQFF. The CDR3 DNA reads TGTGCCAGCAGCCTACGGACAGGGGGCAATGAGCAGTTCTTC. This sequence joins TRBV5-4 and TRBJ2-1; TRBD1 matches 10 bases. The CDR3 is made up of 14 amino acids. Trimming took 4 bases from V and 6 from J; bases not matched to a gene: 4. CDR1 SGHNT and CDR2 YYREEE come from the germline V gene (reference sequence).

This chain joins TRBV9 and TRBJ2-3, with TRBD2 matching over 11 bases. The CDR3 covers 17 residues. Germline V lookup: CDR1 SGDLS, CDR2 YYNGEE. The junction had 9 bases not matched to a gene; V was cut back by 0 bases and J by 6 bases. The CDR3 DNA is TGTGCCAGCAGCGTAGGGCGTAGCGGGAGGGCCTCCGATACGCAGTATTTT. It translates to CASSVGRSGRASDTQYF. The whole variable domain, filled in from reference TRBV9 and TRBJ2-3, reads DSGVTQTPKHLITATGQRVTLRCSPRSGDLSVYWYQQSLDQGLQFLIQYYNGEERAKGNILERFSAQQFPDLHSELNLSSLELGDSALYFCASSVGRSGRASDTQYFGPGTRLTVL.

The chain joins TRBV11-2 to TRBJ2-1; 14 bases match TRBD2. The CDR3 length is 19 residues. In germline, CDR1 is SGHAT, CDR2 FQNNGV. V was pared by 5 bases and J by 1 base, with 10 bases of the junction left unmatched. Here the CDR3 reads CASSRSGTSGSPSYNEQFF. The CDR3 DNA is TGTGCCAGCAGCCGCTCCGGGACTAGCGGGAGCCCGTCCTACAATGAGCAGTTCTTC.

With regard to this clone: The junction departs from the called germline gene at one end, perhaps through a read error. The rearrangement uses TRBV7-2 and TRBJ2-6; D unclear. Germline V gene sequence: CDR1 SGHTA, CDR2 FQGNSA. This CDR3 region has 14 residues. CDR3 coding DNA: TGTGCCAGCAGCGAGGCCTCTGGTGCCAACGTCCTGACTTTC. Translating gives CASSEASGANVLTF.

V usage is TRBV6-1 and J usage is TRBJ1-4; 8 bases are a match to TRBD1. The CDR3 is 15 amino acids. Germline V gene lookup returns CDR1 MNHNS and CDR2 SASEGT. Losses at the gene ends were 2 bases for V and 8 bases for J; bases not matched to a gene: 7. CDR3 loop: CASSELDREWEKLFF. The DNA for the CDR3 is TGTGCCAGCAGTGAACTGGACAGGGAGTGGGAAAAACTGTTTTTT.

The genes are TRBV4-1 and TRBJ2-2; a weak D match, TRBD1 (6 bases). Trimming shortened V by 0 bases and J by 3 bases, and 23 bases separated the two germline ends. This CDR3 has 20 amino acids. Germline CDR1 MGHRA, CDR2 YSYEKL. Written as DNA, the CDR3 is TGCGCCAGCAGCCAAGATCCGGCCCTTCTTATTAGGGGGTACACCGGGGAGCTGTTTTTT. It codes for CASSQDPALLIRGYTGELFF.

V gene TRBV7-8 combines with J gene TRBJ2-5; 7 nucleotides line up with TRBD1. Trimming took 4 bases from V and 1 from J; bases not matched to a gene: 3. CDR3 length: 14 residues. Germline CDR1 is SGHVS and CDR2 is FQNEAQ. In nucleotides, the CDR3 is TGTGCCAGCAGCTCGACAGGGCCCCAAGAGACCCAGTACTTC. Translated: CASSSTGPQETQYF.

The chain uses TRBV5-4 and TRBJ1-3; D is ambiguous. The V and J ends lost 4 bases and 2 bases respectively, with 13 bases between them. CDR1 is SGHNT and CDR2 is YYREEE in the germline V gene (reference sequence). This CDR3 is built from 15 residues. CDR3 nucleotides: TGTGCCAGCAGCCTGGATAGGACTGCTGGAAACACCATATATTTT. It translates to CASSLDRTAGNTIYF.

The chain recombines TRBV11-2 with TRBJ2-2; TRBD1 aligns across 9 bases. The CDR3 totals 15 residues. V was clipped by 5 bases and J by 6 bases; unmatched bases: 7. The germline CDR1 and CDR2 sequences are SGHAT and FQNNGV. CDR3 nucleotide sequence: TGTGCCAGCAGCCACCGGGACAGGGTCCCCGGGGAGCTGTTTTTT. Its translation is CASSHRDRVPGELFF.

The rearrangement links TRBV9 to TRBJ1-2; possible D gene TRBD1, 5 bases. V was pared by 0 bases and J by 3 bases, with 18 bases between. The CDR3 loop spans 17 amino acids. Germline V CDR1 and CDR2: SGDLS, YYNGEE. In DNA form, the CDR3 reads TGTGCCAGCAGCGTAGCTAGTAGGGGCCCGTCGGACTATGGCTACACCTTC. It specifies CASSVASRGPSDYGYTF.

This clone appeared a few times. The chain joins TRBV5-4 to TRBJ2-7; 8 bases are shared with TRBD1. The CDR3 length is 17 residues. Germline V gene lookup returns CDR1 SGHNT and CDR2 YYREEE (reference sequence). J gave up 1 base and V 4 bases, and 13 bases lay outside the gene matches. The CDR3 DNA sequence: TGTGCCAGCAGCGGACCGCTGACAGGGGCAGAATCCTACGAGCAGTACTTC. This codes for CASSGPLTGAESYEQYF. The entire variable domain, with the rest obtained from reference TRBV5-4 and TRBJ2-7, is as follows: ETGVTQSPTHLIKTRGQQVTLRCSSQSGHNTVSWYQQALGQGPQFIFQYYREEENGRGNFPPRFSGLQFPNYSSELNVNALELDDSALYLCASSGPLTGAESYEQYFGPGTRLTVT.

This clone was observed once. CDR3 region: CASSTWDSRTDTQYF. CDR3 nucleotide sequence: TGTGCCAGCAGCACATGGGACAGTCGCACAGATACGCAGTATTTT. The V and J genes are TRBV5-8 and TRBJ2-3; 7 bases map to TRBD1. The CDR3 sequence is 15 residues long. The V gene's germline CDR1 is SGHTS and CDR2 YDEGEE. The junction had 6 bases not matched to a gene; V was cut back by 4 bases and J by 1 base.